The 2 T cell receptor beta chains given below trace back to one sample, sequenced in a study of blood T cell repertoires in COVID-19. Using immunoSEQ multiplex PCR, the repertoire was profiled, and TCRdb retains in-frame clones only, with some absent. The data hold 310,000 or so clones, with 87% observed a single time. Sequencing input: peripheral blood. The receptor set was obtained from a man aged 50 or older with active or convalescent COVID-19.

This clone was recorded once. The J gene is TRBJ1-1, the V gene TRBV28; D remains unclear. CDR1 and CDR2 (germline): MDHEN, SYDVKM. This CDR3 contains 11 residues. V lost 3 bases and J 8 bases, leaving 7 bases between the germline ends. The CDR3 region is CASSLRREAFF. CDR3 sequence (DNA): TGTGCCAGCAGTTTGAGGAGGGAAGCTTTCTTT.

V is TRBV5-5 and J is TRBJ1-2; tentatively, D is TRBD1 (5 bases). The CDR3 runs to 19 residues. Germline CDR1 SGHKS, CDR2 YYEKEE (reference sequence). Deletions cut 0 bases from V and 3 bases from J, with 24 bases between. The CDR3 loop is CASSLDGVNLLGADYGYTF. The CDR3 DNA sequence: TGTGCCAGCAGCTTGGACGGAGTTAATTTATTAGGGGCTGACTATGGCTACACCTTC.